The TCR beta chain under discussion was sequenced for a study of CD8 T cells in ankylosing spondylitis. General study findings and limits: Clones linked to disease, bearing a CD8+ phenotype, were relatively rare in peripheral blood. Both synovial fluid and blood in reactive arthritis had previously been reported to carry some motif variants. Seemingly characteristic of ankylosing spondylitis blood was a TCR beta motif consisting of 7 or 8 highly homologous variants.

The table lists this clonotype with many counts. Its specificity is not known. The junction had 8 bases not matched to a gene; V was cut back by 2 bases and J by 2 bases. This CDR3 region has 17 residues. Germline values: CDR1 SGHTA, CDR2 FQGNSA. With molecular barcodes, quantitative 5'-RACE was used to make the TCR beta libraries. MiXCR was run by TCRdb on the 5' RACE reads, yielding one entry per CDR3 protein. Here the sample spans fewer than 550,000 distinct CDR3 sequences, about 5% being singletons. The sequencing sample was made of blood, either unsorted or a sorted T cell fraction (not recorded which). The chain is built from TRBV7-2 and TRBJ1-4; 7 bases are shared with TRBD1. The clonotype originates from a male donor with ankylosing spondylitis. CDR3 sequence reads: CASSLYRGSNTNEKLFF. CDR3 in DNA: TGTGCCAGCAGCTTATACAGGGGAAGCAACACTAATGAAAAACTGTTTTTT.